This is a list of T cell receptor beta chains from one sample in a study of blood T cells in healthy people across ages. In TCRdb, the 5' RACE reads were re-called with MiXCR into one record per CDR3 protein. Of more than 650,000 distinct CDR3 sequences listed, about a quarter are singletons. This sample also appeared in a second study, on T cells of mothers and their children.

Sequenced sample: blood. These receptors came from a boy aged 5-17 years in good health. Each CDR3 is given without its conserved first and last residue. The size field is filled for only some rows; it gives once, few, many or a size class.

V gene	clone size	J gene	CDR3 protein
TRBV3-1	.	TRBJ2-5	ASRHTSVQETQY
TRBV7-6	few	TRBJ2-5	ASSWGGLAGEETQY
TRBV6-5	few	TRBJ1-1	ASSYGADTEAF
TRBV11-2	few	TRBJ2-7	ASSLDLWVGGEQY
TRBV6-5	few	TRBJ2-7	AKARRDRRNEQY
TRBV7-9	.	TRBJ2-5	ASSPQPGLAGGYQETQY
TRBV11-2	.	TRBJ2-1	ASSFLGTGFYYEQF
TRBV20-1	few	TRBJ2-5	SAETGAGARETQY
TRBV27	.	TRBJ2-3	ASSLRTGISTDTQY
TRBV12-3/TRBV12-4	.	.	ASSPRTSYNEQF
TRBV18	few	TRBJ2-1	ASSGSSSYNEQF
TRBV6-5	many	TRBJ1-3	ASSGGSGNTIY
TRBV7-9	few	TRBJ1-1	ASSLAQRYTEAF
TRBV28	few	TRBJ2-7	ASSLDSGEQY
TRBV20-1	.	TRBJ2-5	SARDQADGGYQETQY
TRBV20-1	.	TRBJ2-5	SADDRSLTQY
TRBV5-1	.	TRBJ1-1	ASSLSPKLAHRGTEAF
TRBV30	.	TRBJ2-1	AWSVRERQVAGGYNEQF
TRBV24-1	.	TRBJ2-5	ATSDLTSGGQTQY
TRBV7-6	few	TRBJ2-1	ASSLEVLQVKGPYYNEQF
TRBV19	.	TRBJ2-3	ASVPGTPTDTQY
TRBV29-1	.	TRBJ2-5	SARVGRQETQY
TRBV5-4	.	TRBJ2-5	ASSLTGGPKTQY
TRBV3-1	once	.	ASSQVGQGDSYEQY
TRBV10-3	.	TRBJ2-7	AISEEGDEQY
TRBV5-1	many	TRBJ2-1	ASSEPSGDHNEQF
TRBV6-2/TRBV6-3	.	TRBJ2-2	ASSWSLNLGNTGELF
TRBV14	.	TRBJ2-7	ASSQPPAGKQY
TRBV7-3	few	TRBJ2-7	ASSPVARGEQY
TRBV27	.	TRBJ2-7	ASSPIPVGSYEQY
TRBV20-1	.	TRBJ1-5	SARDGLDQPQH
TRBV3-1	few	.	ASSPSPTGSSYEQY
TRBV3-1	.	TRBJ2-1	ASSQVMGGYNEQF
TRBV4-1	once	TRBJ2-1	ASSLPASGLFYNEQF
TRBV20-1	.	TRBJ2-5	SAFPPGLRETQY
TRBV5-4	few	TRBJ2-4	ASSSKVGLGSLNIQY
TRBV20-1	.	TRBJ1-2	SAWDASNYGYT